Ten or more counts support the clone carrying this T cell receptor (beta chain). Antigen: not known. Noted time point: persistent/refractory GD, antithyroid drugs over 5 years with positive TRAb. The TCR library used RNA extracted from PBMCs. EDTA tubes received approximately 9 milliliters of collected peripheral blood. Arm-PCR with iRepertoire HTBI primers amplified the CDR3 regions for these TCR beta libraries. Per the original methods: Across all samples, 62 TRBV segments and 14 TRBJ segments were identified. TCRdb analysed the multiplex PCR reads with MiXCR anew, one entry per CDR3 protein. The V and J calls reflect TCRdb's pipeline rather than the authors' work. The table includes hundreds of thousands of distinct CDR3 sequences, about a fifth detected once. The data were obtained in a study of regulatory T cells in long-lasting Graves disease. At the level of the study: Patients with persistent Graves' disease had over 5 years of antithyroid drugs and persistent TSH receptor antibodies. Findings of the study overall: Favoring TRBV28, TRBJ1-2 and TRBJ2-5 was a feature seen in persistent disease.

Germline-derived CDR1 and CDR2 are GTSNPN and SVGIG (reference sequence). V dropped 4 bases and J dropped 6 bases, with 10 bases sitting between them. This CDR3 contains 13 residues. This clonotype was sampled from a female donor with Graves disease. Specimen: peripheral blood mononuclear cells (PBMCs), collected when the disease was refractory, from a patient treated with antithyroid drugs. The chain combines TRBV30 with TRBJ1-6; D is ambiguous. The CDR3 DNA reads TGTGCCTGGACCCCCCTCGGTAATTCACCCCTCCACTTT. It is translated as CAWTPLGNSPLHF.